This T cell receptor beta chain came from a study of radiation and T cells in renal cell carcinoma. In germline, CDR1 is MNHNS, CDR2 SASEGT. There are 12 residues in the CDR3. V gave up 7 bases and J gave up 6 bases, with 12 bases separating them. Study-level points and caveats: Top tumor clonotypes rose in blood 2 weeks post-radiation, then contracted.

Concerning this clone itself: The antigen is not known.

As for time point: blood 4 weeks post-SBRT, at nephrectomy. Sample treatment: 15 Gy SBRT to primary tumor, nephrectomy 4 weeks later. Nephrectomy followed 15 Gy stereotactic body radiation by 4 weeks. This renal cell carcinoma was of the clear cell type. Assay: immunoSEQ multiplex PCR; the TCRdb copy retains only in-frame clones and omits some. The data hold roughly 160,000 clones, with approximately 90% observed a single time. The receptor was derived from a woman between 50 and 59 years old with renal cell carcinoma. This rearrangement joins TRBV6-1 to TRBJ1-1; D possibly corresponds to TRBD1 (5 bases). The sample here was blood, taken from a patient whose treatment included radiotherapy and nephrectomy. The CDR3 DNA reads TGTGCCAGCACCGCCGACAGATCTGAAGCTTTCTTT. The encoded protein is CASTADRSEAFF.